A selection of T cell receptor beta chains follows, all from one sample in a study of neurological immune-mediated disorders. TCRdb re-called the 5' RACE reads through MiXCR, storing one row per CDR3 protein. The profile shows roughly 80,000 distinct CDR3 sequences, roughly 15% of them singletons. Sequenced material: PBMCs. These receptors were collected from a woman aged 35 to 49 in good health. CDR3s include the opening cysteine and the closing phenylalanine or tryptophan. Each record gives: V gene, CDR3 length, J gene, D gene, clone size, CDR3 protein, CDR3 DNA. A D gene is named only where the DNA matches it firmly. Clone size is not always given. Where it is, it says once, few, many or a class for expanded clones.

>TRBV5-1|13|TRBJ1-1|NA|many
CASSLSTNTEAFF
TGCGCCAGCAGCTTGTCCACCAACACTGAAGCTTTCTTT
>TRBV6-2/TRBV6-3|14|TRBJ2-5|NA|many
CASSYSGSKETQYF
TGTGCCAGCAGTTACTCTGGCAGTAAAGAGACCCAGTACTTC
>TRBV27|14|TRBJ1-2|NA|few
CASSSTEHNYGYTF
TGTGCCAGCAGTTCCACAGAGCATAACTATGGCTACACCTTC
>TRBV5-1|13|TRBJ1-1|NA|NA
CASSRMGDTEAFF
TGCGCCAGCAGCCGTATGGGGGACACTGAAGCTTTCTTT
>TRBV29-1|13|TRBJ2-5|NA|NA
CSVEGTAGETQYF
TGCAGCGTTGAGGGGACCGCGGGAGAGACCCAGTACTTC
>TRBV20-1|15|TRBJ1-5|NA|few
CSARAIDVTNQPQHF
TGCAGTGCTAGAGCTATAGACGTTACAAATCAGCCCCAGCATTTT
>TRBV28|14|TRBJ1-2|NA|NA
CASSLSSTCQGYTF
TGTGCCAGCAGCTTGTCCTCCACATGCCAGGGCTACACCTTC
>TRBV7-9|13|TRBJ2-7|TRBD2|once
CASGSGRGVEQYF
TGTGCCAGCGGTAGCGGGAGGGGAGTTGAGCAGTACTTC
>TRBV6-6|14|TRBJ2-7|NA|NA
CASSYPRGTYEQYF
TGTGCCAGCAGTTACCCGCGCGGAACCTACGAGCAGTACTTC
>TRBV7-3|15|TRBJ2-2|NA|many
CASSLTFANTGELFF
TGTGCCAGCAGCTTAACTTTTGCGAACACCGGGGAGCTGTTTTTT
>TRBV20-1|13|TRBJ1-2|NA|NA
CSARYRDYYGYTF
TGCAGTGCTAGATACAGGGACTACTATGGCTACACCTTC
>TRBV18|14|TRBJ1-1|NA|NA
CASSLTAQNTEAFF
TGTGCCAGCTCACTGACAGCCCAGAACACTGAAGCTTTCTTT
>TRBV7-9|17|TRBJ2-7|NA|many
CASSLTPGMTGTDEQYF
TGTGCCAGCAGCTTGACCCCCGGCATGACTGGGACGGACGAGCAGTACTTC
>TRBV24-1|19|TRBJ2-3|TRBD1|NA
CATSDLTVTGPIHTDTQYF
TGTGCCACCAGTGATTTGACCGTGACAGGGCCCATTCACACAGATACGCAGTATTTT
>TRBV6-2/TRBV6-3|14|TRBJ2-7|TRBD1|NA
CASMIRDRSYEQYF
TGTGCCAGCATGATCCGGGACAGGTCCTACGAGCAGTACTTC
>TRBV4-3|15|TRBJ2-1|TRBD2|many
CASSQNAGAYNEQFF
TGCGCCAGCAGCCAAAACGCGGGGGCCTACAATGAGCAGTTCTTC
>TRBV6-5|14|TRBJ1-1|NA|NA
CASSLGHPTSEAFF
TGTGCCAGCAGTTTGGGGCACCCTACTTCTGAAGCTTTCTTT
>TRBV3-1|17|TRBJ2-1|TRBD2|NA
CASSQDAGLANHNEQFF
TGTGCTAGCAGCCAAGATGCCGGACTAGCGAACCACAATGAGCAGTTCTTC
>TRBV20-1|11|TRBJ1-5|NA|many
CSAPGGLGQHF
TGCAGTGCCCCCGGTGGGCTCGGGCAGCATTTT
>TRBV5-1|14|TRBJ2-2|NA|many
CASSFTGATGELFF
TGCGCCAGCAGCTTTACAGGAGCGACCGGGGAGCTGTTTTTT
>TRBV7-2|15|TRBJ2-3|TRBD1|once
CASSPGGDLEDTQYF
TGTGCAAGCAGCCCAGGGGGCGATTTGGAAGATACGCAGTATTTT
>TRBV20-1|14|TRBJ2-1|NA|NA
CSAMDFLSYNEQFF
TGCAGTGCTATGGACTTTCTTTCCTACAATGAGCAGTTCTTC
>TRBV6-5|13|TRBJ1-1|NA|many
CATVGGRNTEAFF
TGTGCCACCGTGGGAGGGCGAAACACTGAAGCTTTCTTT
>TRBV4-2|13|TRBJ1-6|NA|many
CASSQVDNSPLHF
TGTGCCAGCAGCCAAGTGGATAATTCACCCCTCCACTTT
>TRBV10-3|13|TRBJ2-1|NA|NA
CAISDGPFDEQFF
TGTGCCATCAGTGATGGCCCCTTCGATGAGCAGTTCTTC
>TRBV7-2|14|TRBJ1-1|NA|many
CASSLGQKRSEAFF
TGTGCCAGCAGCTTAGGACAGAAAAGAAGTGAAGCTTTCTTT
>TRBV5-1|16|TRBJ2-6|NA|many
CASSPEQVSGANVLTF
TGCGCCAGCAGCCCAGAACAAGTCTCTGGGGCCAACGTCCTGACTTTC
>TRBV5-1|15|TRBJ1-2|NA|many
CASSLGARDGYGYTF
TGCGCCAGCAGCTTGGGGGCAAGGGACGGCTATGGCTACACCTTC
>TRBV20-1|15|TRBJ2-1|NA|many
CSARDLRISDNEQFF
TGCAGTGCTAGAGATCTCCGGATAAGCGACAATGAGCAGTTCTTC
>TRBV7-2|14|TRBJ2-5|NA|many
CASSLITRGETQYF
TGTGCCAGCAGCTTAATTACGCGGGGAGAGACCCAGTACTTC
>TRBV19|16|TRBJ2-1|NA|NA
CASSHNHASSYDEQFF
TGTGCCAGCAGTCACAATCACGCGAGCTCCTACGATGAACAGTTCTTC
>TRBV5-1|14|TRBJ1-1|NA|many
CASQAGTLNTEAFF
TGCGCCAGCCAGGCCGGGACACTGAACACTGAAGCTTTCTTT
>TRBV20-1|12|TRBJ2-1|TRBD1|many
CSAKAGGNEQFF
TGCAGTGCTAAAGCAGGGGGCAATGAGCAGTTCTTC
>TRBV7-9|18|TRBJ1-1|NA|many
CASSLGLGWGRGGTEAFF
TGTGCCAGCAGCTTAGGTTTAGGTTGGGGCAGGGGAGGTACTGAAGCTTTCTTT
>TRBV7-9|15|TRBJ2-3|NA|NA
CASSEVLGQTDTQYF
TGTGCCAGCAGTGAAGTCCTAGGACAGACAGATACGCAGTATTTT
>TRBV7-3|14|TRBJ1-1|NA|few
CASSLGPSNTEAFF
TGTGCCAGCAGCCTAGGGCCTTCGAACACTGAAGCTTTCTTT
>TRBV11-1|15|TRBJ2-3|TRBD1|many
CASSSRDRGAYTQYF
TGTGCCAGCAGCTCAAGGGACAGGGGCGCTTATACGCAGTATTTT
>TRBV29-1|14|TRBJ2-2|NA|many
CSARMGGGTGELFF
TGCAGCGCTCGAATGGGTGGGGGCACCGGGGAGCTGTTTTTT
>TRBV12-5|14|TRBJ2-1|NA|many
CASGLGQVYNEQFF
TGTGCTAGTGGTTTGGGACAGGTGTACAATGAGCAGTTCTTC
>TRBV7-2|15|TRBJ2-1|TRBD2|many
CASSFSGGANNEQFF
TGTGCCAGCAGCTTTAGCGGGGGGGCGAACAATGAGCAGTTCTTC
>TRBV18|17|TRBJ1-2|NA|many
CASSPAPRGRSYYGYTF
TGTGCCAGCTCACCAGCCCCCCGGGGGCGTAGTTACTATGGCTACACCTTC
>TRBV20-1|12|TRBJ1-2|NA|many
CSASIQVNGYTF
TGCAGTGCTAGTATACAGGTTAATGGCTACACCTTC
>TRBV6-1|16|TRBJ1-6|TRBD1|many
CASNRARDRGNSPLHF
TGTGCCAGCAACAGAGCCCGGGACAGGGGAAATTCACCCCTCCACTTT
>TRBV13|18|TRBJ2-3|NA|NA
CASSLGGERVRPTDTQYF
TGTGCCAGCAGCTTAGGGGGGGAGCGGGTCCGCCCCACAGATACGCAGTATTTT
>TRBV19|16|TRBJ2-3|NA|few
CASRSGGSGARDTQYF
TGTGCCAGTAGGAGCGGAGGCTCCGGGGCCAGGGATACGCAGTATTTT
>TRBV6-6|17|TRBJ2-1|TRBD2|few
CASNDSGGPRSYNEQFF
TGTGCCAGCAATGACAGCGGGGGTCCCCGCTCCTACAATGAGCAGTTCTTC
>TRBV4-1|14|TRBJ1-5|NA|many
CASSQGHSNQPQHF
TGCGCCAGCAGCCAGGGGCATAGCAATCAGCCCCAGCATTTT
>TRBV28|14|TRBJ1-3|NA|many
CASSWTDGGNTIYF
TGTGCCAGCAGTTGGACAGATGGGGGAAACACCATATATTTT
>TRBV20-1|12|TRBJ1-6|NA|many
CSASGEKTPLHF
TGCAGTGCTAGTGGGGAGAAGACACCCCTCCACTTT
>TRBV18|15|TRBJ2-1|TRBD2|few
CASSPGLAGGNEQFF
TGTGCCAGCTCACCAGGACTAGCGGGGGGCAATGAGCAGTTCTTC
>TRBV7-2|13|TRBJ1-2|NA|many
CASSLNELYGYTF
TGTGCCAGCAGCTTAAACGAGCTCTATGGCTACACCTTC
>TRBV7-3|13|TRBJ1-1|NA|many
CASSLGRNTEAFF
TGTGCCAGCAGCTTAGGCAGGAACACTGAAGCTTTCTTT
>TRBV12-3/TRBV12-4|16|TRBJ2-1|NA|many
CASSSSPGTWYNEQFF
TGTGCCAGCAGTTCCAGCCCCGGGACATGGTACAATGAGCAGTTCTTC
>TRBV9|14|TRBJ1-2|TRBD1|NA
CASSLQTGDYGYTF
TGTGCCAGCAGCCTCCAAACAGGGGACTATGGCTACACCTTC
>TRBV5-1|15|TRBJ2-1|TRBD2|NA
CASSLGLAGVDEQFF
TGCGCCAGCAGCTTAGGGCTAGCGGGAGTGGATGAGCAGTTCTTC